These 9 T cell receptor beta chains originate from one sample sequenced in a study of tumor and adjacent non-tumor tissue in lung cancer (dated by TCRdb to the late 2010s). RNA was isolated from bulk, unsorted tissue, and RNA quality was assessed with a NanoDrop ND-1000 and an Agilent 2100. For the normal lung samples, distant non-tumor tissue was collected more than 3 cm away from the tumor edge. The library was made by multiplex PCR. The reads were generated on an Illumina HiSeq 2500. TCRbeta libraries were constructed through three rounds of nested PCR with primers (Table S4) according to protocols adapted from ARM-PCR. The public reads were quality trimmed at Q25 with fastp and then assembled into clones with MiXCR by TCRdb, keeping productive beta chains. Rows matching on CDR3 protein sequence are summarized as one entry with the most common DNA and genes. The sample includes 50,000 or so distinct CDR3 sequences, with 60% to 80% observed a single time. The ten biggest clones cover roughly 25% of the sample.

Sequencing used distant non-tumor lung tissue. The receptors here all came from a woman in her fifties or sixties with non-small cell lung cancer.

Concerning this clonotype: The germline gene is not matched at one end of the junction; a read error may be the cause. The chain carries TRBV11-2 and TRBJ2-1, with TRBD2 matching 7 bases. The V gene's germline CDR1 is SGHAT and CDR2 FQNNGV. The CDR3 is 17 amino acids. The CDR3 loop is CASSPPQLARGLNDQFF. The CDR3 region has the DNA TGTGCCAGCAGCCCCCCCCAACTAGCGAGGGGTCTCAATGATCAGTTCTTC.

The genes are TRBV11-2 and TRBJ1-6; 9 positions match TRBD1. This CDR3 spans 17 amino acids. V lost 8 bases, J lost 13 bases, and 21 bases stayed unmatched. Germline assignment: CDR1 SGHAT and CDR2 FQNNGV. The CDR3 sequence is CASADFANRGPRSPLHF. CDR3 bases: TGTGCCAGCGCTGACTTTGCGAACAGGGGGCCGAGGTCGCCCCTCCACTTT.

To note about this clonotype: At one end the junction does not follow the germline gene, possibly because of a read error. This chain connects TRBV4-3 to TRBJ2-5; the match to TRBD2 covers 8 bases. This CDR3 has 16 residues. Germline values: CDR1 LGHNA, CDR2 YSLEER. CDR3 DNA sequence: TGCGCCAGCAGCGAAGATCGCGGACTAGCTGGAGAGACCCAGTACTTC. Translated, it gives CASSEDRGLAGETQYF.

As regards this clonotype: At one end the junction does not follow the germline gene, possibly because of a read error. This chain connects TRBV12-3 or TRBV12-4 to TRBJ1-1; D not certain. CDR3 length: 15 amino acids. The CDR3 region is CASIPQAGRSTESFF. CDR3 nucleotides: TGTGCCAGTATCCCTCAGGCAGGTCGGAGCACTGAATCTTTCTTT.

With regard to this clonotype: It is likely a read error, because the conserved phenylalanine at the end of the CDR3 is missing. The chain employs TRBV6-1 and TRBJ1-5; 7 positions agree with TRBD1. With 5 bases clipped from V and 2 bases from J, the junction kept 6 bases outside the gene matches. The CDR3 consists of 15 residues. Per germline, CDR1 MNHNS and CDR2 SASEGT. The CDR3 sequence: CASSNRGQRNQPQHC. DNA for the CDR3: TGTGCCAGCAGTAATCGGGGACAGCGCAATCAGCCCCAGCATTGT.

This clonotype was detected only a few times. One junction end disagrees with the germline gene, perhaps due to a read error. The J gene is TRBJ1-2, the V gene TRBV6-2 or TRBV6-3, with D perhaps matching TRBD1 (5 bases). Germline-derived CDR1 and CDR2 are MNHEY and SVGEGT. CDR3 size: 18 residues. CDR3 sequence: CASSFHTPRDGSSYVYTF. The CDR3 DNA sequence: TGTGCCAGCAGTTTCCACACTCCCCGGGACGGAAGTTCCTATGTCTACACCTTC.

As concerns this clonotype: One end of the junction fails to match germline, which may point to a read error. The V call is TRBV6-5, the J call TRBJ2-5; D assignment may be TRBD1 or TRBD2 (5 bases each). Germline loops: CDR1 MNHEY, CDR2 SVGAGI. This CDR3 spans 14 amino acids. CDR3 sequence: CAGSAQGEIETQYF. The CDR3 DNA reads TGTGCCGGCAGTGCCCAGGGAGAGATAGAGACCCAGTACTTC.

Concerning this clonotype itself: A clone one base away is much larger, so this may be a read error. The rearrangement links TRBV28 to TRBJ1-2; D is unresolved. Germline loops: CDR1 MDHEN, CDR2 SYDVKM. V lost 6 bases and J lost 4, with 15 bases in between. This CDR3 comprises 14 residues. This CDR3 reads CASSSQAGSYGYTF. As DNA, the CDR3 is TGTGCCAGCAGCTCCCAAGCGGGCAGCTATGGCTACACCTTC.

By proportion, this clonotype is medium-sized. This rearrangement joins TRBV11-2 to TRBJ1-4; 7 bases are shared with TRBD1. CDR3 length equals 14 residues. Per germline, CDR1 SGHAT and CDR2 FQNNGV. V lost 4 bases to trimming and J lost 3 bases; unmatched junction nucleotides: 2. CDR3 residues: CASSWTGANEKLFF. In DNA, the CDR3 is TGTGCCAGCAGCTGGACAGGAGCTAATGAAAAACTGTTTTTT.